The clone carrying this T cell receptor beta chain was picked up one time. Its antigen is as yet unknown. This entry belongs to a study of monozygotic twins with cystic fibrosis. Whole-study context: Libraries were built from 3 to 3.5 micrograms of fragmented DNA using approximately 16 PCR cycles. The study, taken as a whole, reports: Monozygotic CF twin pairs shared significantly more nucleotide-identical clonotypes than unrelated CF individuals did.

The germline V gene has CDR1 SGHNT and CDR2 YENEEA. The length of the CDR3 is 13 residues. Trimming removed 2 bases at V and 1 base at J, with 5 bases between. Clones were sequenced by immunoSEQ multiplex PCR, and TCRdb holds only the in-frame ones, with some missing. The sample includes tens of thousands of clones, 96% of them seen just once. J is TRBJ1-1 and V is TRBV11-3; D ambiguous. Sequencing was done on a sample of blood. The clonotype comes from a girl between 2 and 10 years old with cystic fibrosis. CDR3 sequence reads: CASSLSGNTEAFF. The DNA of the CDR3 is TGTGCCAGCAGCTTATCCGGGAACACTGAAGCTTTCTTT.